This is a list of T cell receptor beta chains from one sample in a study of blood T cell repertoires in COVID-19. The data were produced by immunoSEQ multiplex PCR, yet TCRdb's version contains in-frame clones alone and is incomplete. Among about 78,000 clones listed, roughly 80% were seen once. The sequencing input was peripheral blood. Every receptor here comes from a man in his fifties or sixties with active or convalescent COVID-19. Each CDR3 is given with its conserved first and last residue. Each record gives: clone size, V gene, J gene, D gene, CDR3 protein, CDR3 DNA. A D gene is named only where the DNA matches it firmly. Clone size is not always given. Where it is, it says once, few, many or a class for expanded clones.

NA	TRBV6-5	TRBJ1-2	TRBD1	CASSWDREAYGYTF	TGTGCCAGCAGTTGGGACAGGGAGGCCTATGGCTACACCTTC
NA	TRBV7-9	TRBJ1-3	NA	CASSLDTSSGNTIYF	TGTGCCAGCAGCTTAGATACCAGCTCTGGAAACACCATATATTTT
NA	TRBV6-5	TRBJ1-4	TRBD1	CASRDRGRFNEKLFF	TGTGCCTCCCGGGACAGGGGGCGCTTTAATGAAAAACTGTTTTTT
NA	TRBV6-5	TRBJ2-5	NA	CASRRSGETQYF	TGTGCCAGCAGAAGGTCCGGGGAGACCCAGTACTTC
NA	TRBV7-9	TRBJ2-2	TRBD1	CASSSWTGGNTGELFF	TGTGCCAGCAGCTCCTGGACAGGGGGGAACACCGGGGAGCTGTTTTTT
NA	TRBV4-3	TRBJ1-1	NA	CASSPTLGQMNTEAFF	TGCGCCAGCAGCCCGACGTTAGGACAAATGAACACTGAAGCTTTCTTT
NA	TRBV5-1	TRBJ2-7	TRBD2	CASSPPGTSDSYEQYF	TGCGCCAGCAGCCCCCCCGGGACTAGCGACTCCTACGAGCAGTACTTC
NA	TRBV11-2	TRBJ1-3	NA	CASSLAQGNTIYF	TGTGCCAGCAGCTTAGCCCAGGGAAACACCATATATTTT
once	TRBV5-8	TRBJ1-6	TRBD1	CASSSGQTSYNSPLHF	TGTGCCAGCAGCTCGGGACAGACCTCCTATAATTCACCCCTCCACTTT
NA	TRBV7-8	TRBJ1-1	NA	CASSGWEGGRNTEAFF	TGTGCCAGCAGCGGGTGGGAAGGGGGAAGGAACACTGAAGCTTTCTTT
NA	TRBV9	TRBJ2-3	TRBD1	CASSVGVGQGTDTQYF	TGTGCCAGCAGCGTAGGGGTCGGACAGGGCACAGATACGCAGTATTTT
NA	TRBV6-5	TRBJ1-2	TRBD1	CASSSTGGAWYGYTF	TGTGCCAGCAGTTCCACAGGGGGCGCTTGGTATGGCTACACCTTC
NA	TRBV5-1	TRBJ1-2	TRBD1	CASSLERDRDHTF	TGCGCCAGCAGCTTGGAAAGGGACAGGGACCACACCTTC
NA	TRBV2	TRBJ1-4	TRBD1	CASTLRTGTNEKLFF	TGTGCCAGCACCCTAAGGACAGGGACTAATGAAAAACTGTTTTTT
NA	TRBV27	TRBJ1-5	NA	CASSLGGLLPNQPQHF	TGTGCCAGCAGTTTAGGAGGCCTATTACCCAATCAGCCCCAGCATTTT
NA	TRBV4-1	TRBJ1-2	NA	CASSRSATDSHDYGYTF	TGCGCCAGCAGTCGCTCCGCAACGGACTCGCACGACTATGGCTACACCTTC
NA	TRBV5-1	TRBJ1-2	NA	CASSRGDTEGSYGYTF	TGCGCCAGCAGCCGGGGAGACACCGAAGGGTCCTATGGCTACACCTTC
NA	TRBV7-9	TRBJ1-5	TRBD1	CASSQAWGRGKSSNQPQHF	TGTGCCAGCAGCCAAGCTTGGGGCAGGGGGAAATCAAGCAATCAGCCCCAGCATTTT
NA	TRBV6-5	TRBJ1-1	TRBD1	CASRTGTATNTEAFF	TGTGCCAGCAGGACAGGGACGGCCACGAACACTGAAGCTTTCTTT
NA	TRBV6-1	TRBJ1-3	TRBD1	CASSDGTGRYSGNTIYF	TGTGCCAGCAGTGACGGGACAGGCCGTTACTCTGGAAACACCATATATTTT
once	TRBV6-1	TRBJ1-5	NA	CASSETVGAPQPQHF	TGTGCCAGCAGTGAGACGGTAGGGGCTCCTCAGCCCCAGCATTTT
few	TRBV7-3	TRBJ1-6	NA	CASSSRTVSYNSPLHF	TGTGCCAGCAGCTCCAGGACAGTCTCCTATAATTCACCCCTCCACTTT
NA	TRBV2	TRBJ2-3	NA	CASGLGRTDTQYF	TGTGCCAGTGGGCTGGGGCGAACAGATACGCAGTATTTT
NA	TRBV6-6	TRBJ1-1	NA	CASSRPEDTEAFF	TGTGCCAGCAGTCGACCGGAGGACACTGAAGCTTTCTTT
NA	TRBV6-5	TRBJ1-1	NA	CASMPGWGRAFF	TGTGCCAGCATGCCAGGCTGGGGCAGGGCTTTCTTT
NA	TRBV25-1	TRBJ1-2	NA	CASSATRIHGYTF	TGTGCCAGCAGTGCCACGAGGATCCATGGCTACACCTTC
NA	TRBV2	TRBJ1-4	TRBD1	CASRGGAGEKLFF	TGTGCCAGCAGAGGGGGCGCGGGTGAAAAACTGTTTTTT
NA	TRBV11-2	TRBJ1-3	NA	CASSLPGGNTIYF	TGTGCCAGCAGCTTACCAGGGGGAAACACCATATATTTT
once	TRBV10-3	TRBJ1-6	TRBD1	CAIRGQGNSPLHF	TGTGCCATCAGGGGACAGGGGAATTCACCCCTCCACTTT
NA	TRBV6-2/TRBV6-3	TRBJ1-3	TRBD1	CASSYSHGTGLRNTIYF	TGTGCCAGCAGTTACTCGCACGGGACAGGGTTGAGAAACACCATATATTTT
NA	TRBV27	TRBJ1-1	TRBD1	CASSKTGGVTEAFF	TGTGCCAGCAGTAAAACAGGGGGTGTCACTGAAGCTTTCTTT
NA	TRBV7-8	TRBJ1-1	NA	CASSLDLNRAFF	TGTGCCAGCAGCTTAGACCTCAACAGGGCTTTCTTT
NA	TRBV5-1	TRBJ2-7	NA	CASSLVPGALTDEQYF	TGCGCCAGCAGCTTGGTTCCTGGGGCTCTTACCGACGAGCAGTACTTC
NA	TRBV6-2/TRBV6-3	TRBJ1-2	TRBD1	CASSSRTGGWGYTF	TGTGCCAGCAGTTCTCGGACAGGGGGCTGGGGCTACACCTTC
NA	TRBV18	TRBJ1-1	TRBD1	CASSERQGVGTEAFF	TGTGCCAGCTCAGAGAGACAGGGAGTTGGCACTGAAGCTTTCTTT
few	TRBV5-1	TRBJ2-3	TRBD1	CASSLGTDPSTDTQYF	TGCGCCAGCAGCTTAGGGACAGATCCTAGCACAGATACGCAGTATTTT
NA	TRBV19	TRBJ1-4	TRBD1	CASSIGTGFKEKLFF	TGTGCCAGTAGTATCGGGACAGGGTTTAAAGAAAAACTGTTTTTT
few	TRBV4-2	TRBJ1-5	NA	CASSQDVGAVNQPQHF	TGTGCCAGCAGCCAAGATGTAGGGGCAGTCAATCAGCCCCAGCATTTT
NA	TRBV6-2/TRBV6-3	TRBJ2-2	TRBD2	CASSYDGGGLSTGELFF	TGTGCCAGCAGTTACGACGGCGGGGGGCTTTCCACCGGGGAGCTGTTTTTT
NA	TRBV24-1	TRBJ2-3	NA	CATSRSSGSSTDTQYF	TGTGCCACCAGTCGTAGCAGCGGCTCTAGCACAGATACGCAGTATTTT
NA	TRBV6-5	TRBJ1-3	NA	CASSYWGRASGNTIYF	TGTGCCAGCAGTTACTGGGGCAGAGCCTCGGGAAACACCATATATTTT
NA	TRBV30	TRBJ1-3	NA	CAWIYSGNTIYF	TGTGCCTGGATTTACTCTGGAAACACCATATATTTT
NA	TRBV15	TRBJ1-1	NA	CATSSFEGVGTEAFF	TGTGCCACCAGCTCGTTCGAGGGGGTTGGGACTGAAGCTTTCTTT
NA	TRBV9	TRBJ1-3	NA	CASSVDSRNTIYF	TGTGCCAGCAGCGTAGACAGCCGGAACACCATATATTTT
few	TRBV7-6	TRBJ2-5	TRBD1	CASSSLDRGTGETQYF	TGTGCCAGCAGCTCCCTCGACAGGGGGACGGGGGAGACCCAGTACTTC
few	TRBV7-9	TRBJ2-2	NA	CASIGQGSTGELFF	TGTGCCAGCATTGGGCAGGGTTCAACCGGGGAGCTGTTTTTT
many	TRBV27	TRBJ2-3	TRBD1	CASSEDRGRTDTQYF	TGTGCCAGCAGTGAGGACAGGGGGCGCACAGATACGCAGTATTTT
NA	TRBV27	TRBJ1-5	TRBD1	CASSKGQGSNQPQHF	TGTGCCAGCAGTAAGGGACAGGGTAGCAATCAGCCCCAGCATTTT
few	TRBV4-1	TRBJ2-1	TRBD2	CASSQRGLAGGLEQFF	TGCGCCAGCAGCCAAAGGGGACTAGCGGGGGGGCTCGAGCAGTTCTTC
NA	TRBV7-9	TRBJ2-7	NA	CASSLGQGFDEQYF	TGTGCCAGCAGCTTAGGTCAGGGGTTCGACGAGCAGTACTTC
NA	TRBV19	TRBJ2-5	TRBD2	CASRRTSGVQETQYF	TGTGCCAGTAGGCGGACTAGCGGGGTCCAAGAGACCCAGTACTTC
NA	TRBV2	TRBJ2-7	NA	CASSGGLAVTYEQYF	TGTGCCAGCAGTGGCGGGTTGGCAGTAACCTACGAGCAGTACTTC
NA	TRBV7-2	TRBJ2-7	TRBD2	CASSSEAGATYEQYF	TGTGCCAGCAGCTCCGAAGCGGGGGCCACCTACGAGCAGTACTTC
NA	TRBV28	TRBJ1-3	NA	CASSLGRRSSGNTIYF	TGTGCCAGCAGTCTTGGGAGGCGGTCCTCTGGAAACACCATATATTTT
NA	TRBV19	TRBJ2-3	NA	CASSVLGTDTQYF	TGTGCCAGTAGTGTACTAGGCACAGATACGCAGTATTTT
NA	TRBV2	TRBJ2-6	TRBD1	CASSLRGGTGANVLTF	TGTGCCAGCAGTTTAAGAGGGGGCACTGGGGCCAACGTCCTGACTTTC
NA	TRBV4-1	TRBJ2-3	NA	CASSQRGAGEHTQYF	TGCGCCAGCAGCCAAAGGGGAGCGGGTGAGCATACGCAGTATTTT
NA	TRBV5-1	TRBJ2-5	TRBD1	CASSSTGQETQYF	TGCGCCAGCAGCTCGACAGGGCAGGAGACCCAGTACTTC
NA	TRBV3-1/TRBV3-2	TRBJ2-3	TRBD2	CASSPLSGASTDTQYF	TGTGCCAGCAGCCCCCTTAGCGGGGCTAGCACAGATACGCAGTATTTT
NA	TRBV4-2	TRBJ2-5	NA	CASSQDVKTQYF	TGTGCCAGCAGCCAAGATGTAAAGACCCAGTACTTC